The present T cell receptor (beta chain) was sequenced within a study of shared clonotypes between healthy human individuals. The overall study: The plates for each donor numbered three CD4 naive, three CD4 memory, two CD8 naive and one CD8 memory. General study results and limits: When naive CD4 clonotypes were compared across a few donors, around 5% were shared. Generally, estimated richness proved larger in naive subsets than it did in memory subsets.

200 to 250 ng DNA, 25,000 to 35,000 T cell genomes, went into each sorted-subset replicate PCR. This table comes from immunoSEQ multiplex PCR, and its TCRdb copy is limited to in-frame clones, with some not included. In the table there are 1.5 million to 2.5 million clones, approximately 94% of which are singletons. CDR1 is LGHNA, CDR2 YSLEER, per germline. Trimming cost V 0 bases and J 4 bases; bases outside gene matches: 2. The CDR3 is 15 amino acids. Naive CD8 cells lacked CD45RO and underwent positive selection for CCR7, leaving out terminally differentiated effector memory CD45RA+ cells. A word on this clone: Its specificity is unknown. The sample has other DNA sequences that encode this CDR3 too.

The receptor comes from a man younger than 35 in good health. The chain joins TRBV4-3 to TRBJ2-1; 8 nucleotides align to TRBD2. Sequencing used naive CD8+ T cells sorted from blood. CDR3 bases: TGCGCCAGCAGCCAAGATACTAGCGGATACAATGAGCAGTTCTTC. Its protein product is CASSQDTSGYNEQFF.